This T cell receptor (beta chain) was documented in a study of blood T cell repertoires in COVID-19. The wider study: Samples came from the United States, Italy and Spain, spanning acute and convalescent COVID-19. PBMCs, B-cell-depleted T cells, or T cells provided the cDNA or gDNA that made up the material.

Per the original data handling: Amplification of reference gene primers provided the estimated nucleated cell counts. Sequencing was performed with immunoSEQ multiplex PCR; in TCRdb, only in-frame clones are kept and a portion is missing. V, J and clone size were drawn from that table, and D and trimming were deduced from the DNA. This table holds about 45,000 clones, roughly nine tenths found once. The CDR3 loop spans 12 amino acids. Germline V gives CDR1 MNHNY, CDR2 SVGAGI (reference sequence). With 0 bases removed from V and 14 bases from J, the gap between germline ends came to 13 bases. V usage is TRBV6-6 and J usage is TRBJ2-5, with D perhaps TRBD2 (6 bases). The sequence was obtained from a human donor in a cohort sampled during active COVID-19. The sequencing sample was made of peripheral blood. CDR3 region: CASSYSPGVQYF. The CDR3 DNA reads TGTGCCAGCAGTTACTCTCCGGGGGTTCAATACTTC.